The clone carrying this TCR beta chain was detected ten times or more. TCRdb used MiXCR to reprocess the 5' RACE reads, holding one entry per CDR3 protein. The data hold about 65,000 distinct CDR3 sequences, with 4.1% observed a single time. These data come from a study of neurological immune-mediated disorders. Across the study: Of approximately 35 multiple sclerosis patients, about 30 were relapsing-remitting and 3 secondary progressive.

Losses at the gene ends were 2 bases for V and 7 bases for J; bases not matched to a gene: 3. Germline V gene sequence: CDR1 DFQATT, CDR2 SNEGSKA (reference sequence). The CDR3 runs 14 residues. PBMCs stored at -80 C, numbering 2 million, were the origin of the unsorted libraries. The clonotype was recovered from a man aged 45-65 years with multiple sclerosis. The rearrangement joins TRBV20-1 to TRBJ2-1, with 12 bases fitting TRBD2. Sequenced sample: PBMCs. The CDR3 loop is CSARLAGGPNEQFF. CDR3 nucleotides: TGCAGTGCTAGACTAGCGGGGGGGCCGAATGAGCAGTTCTTC.